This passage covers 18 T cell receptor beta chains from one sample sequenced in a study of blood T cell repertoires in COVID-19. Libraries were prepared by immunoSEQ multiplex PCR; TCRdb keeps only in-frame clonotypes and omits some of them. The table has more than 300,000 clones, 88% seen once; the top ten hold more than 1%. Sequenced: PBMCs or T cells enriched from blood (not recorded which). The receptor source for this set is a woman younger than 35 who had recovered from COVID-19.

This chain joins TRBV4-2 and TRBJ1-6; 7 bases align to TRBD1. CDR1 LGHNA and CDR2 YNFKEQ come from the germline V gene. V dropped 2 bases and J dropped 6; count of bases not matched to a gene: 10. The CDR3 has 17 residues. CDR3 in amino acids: CASSQHGQADTNSPLHF. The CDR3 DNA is TGTGCCAGCAGCCAACATGGACAGGCGGATACTAATTCACCCCTCCACTTT.

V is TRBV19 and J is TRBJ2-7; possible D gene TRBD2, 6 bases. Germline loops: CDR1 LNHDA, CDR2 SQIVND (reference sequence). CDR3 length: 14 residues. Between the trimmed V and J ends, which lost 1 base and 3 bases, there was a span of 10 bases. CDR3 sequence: CASSIVGGDYEQYF. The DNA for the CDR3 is TGTGCCAGTAGTATAGTTGGAGGGGACTACGAGCAGTACTTC. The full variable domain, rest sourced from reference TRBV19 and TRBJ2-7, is DGGITQSPKYLFRKEGQNVTLSCEQNLNHDAMYWYRQDPGQGLRLIYYSQIVNDFQKGDIAEGYSVSREKKESFPLTVTSAQKNPTAFYLCASSIVGGDYEQYFGPGTRLTVT.

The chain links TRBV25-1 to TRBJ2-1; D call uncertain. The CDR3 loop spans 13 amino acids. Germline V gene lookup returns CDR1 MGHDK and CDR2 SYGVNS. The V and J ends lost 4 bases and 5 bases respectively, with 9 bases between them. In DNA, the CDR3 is TGTGCCAGCAGTGCAGGCATACACAATGAGCAGTTCTTC. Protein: CASSAGIHNEQFF.

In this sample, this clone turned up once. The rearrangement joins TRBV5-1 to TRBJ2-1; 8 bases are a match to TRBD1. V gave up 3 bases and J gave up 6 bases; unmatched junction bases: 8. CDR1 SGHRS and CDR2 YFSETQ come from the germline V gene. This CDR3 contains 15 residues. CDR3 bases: TGCGCCAGCAGCTCTTCGGACAGGGTTGGCAATGAGCAGTTCTTC. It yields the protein CASSSSDRVGNEQFF.

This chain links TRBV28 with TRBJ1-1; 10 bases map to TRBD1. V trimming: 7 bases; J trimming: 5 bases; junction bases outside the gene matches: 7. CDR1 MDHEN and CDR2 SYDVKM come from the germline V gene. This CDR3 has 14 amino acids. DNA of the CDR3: TGTGCCAGCACTCGGGGACAGGGGACGACTGAAGCTTTCTTT. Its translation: CASTRGQGTTEAFF.

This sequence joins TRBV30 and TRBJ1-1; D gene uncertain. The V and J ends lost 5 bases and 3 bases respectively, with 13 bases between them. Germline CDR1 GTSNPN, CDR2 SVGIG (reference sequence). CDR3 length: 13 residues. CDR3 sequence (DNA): TGTGCCTGGGCCGGGAATAGGGACACTGAAGCTTTCTTT. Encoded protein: CAWAGNRDTEAFF.

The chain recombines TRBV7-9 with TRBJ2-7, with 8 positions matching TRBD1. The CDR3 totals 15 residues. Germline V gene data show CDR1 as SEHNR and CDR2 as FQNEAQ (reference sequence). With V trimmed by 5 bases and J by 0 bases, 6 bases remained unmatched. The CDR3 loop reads CASSEDRGGSYEQYF. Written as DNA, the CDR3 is TGTGCCAGCAGCGAAGACAGGGGTGGCTCCTACGAGCAGTACTTC.

The DNA for the CDR3 is TGTGCCAGCAGTAACGACAGGATTAATTCACCCCTCCACTTT. Its protein is CASSNDRINSPLHF. The gene calls are TRBV6-6 and TRBJ1-6, with D perhaps matching TRBD1 (6 bases). V was shortened by 5 bases and J by 6 bases, with 11 bases between the two germline ends. The germline gives CDR1 MNHNY, CDR2 SVGAGI (reference sequence). CDR3 length: 14 residues.

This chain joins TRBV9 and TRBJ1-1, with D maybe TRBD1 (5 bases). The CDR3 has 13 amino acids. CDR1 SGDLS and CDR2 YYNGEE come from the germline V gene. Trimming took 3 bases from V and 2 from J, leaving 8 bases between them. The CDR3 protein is CASSEGHNTEAFF. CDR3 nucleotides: TGTGCCAGCAGCGAAGGACATAACACTGAAGCTTTCTTT.

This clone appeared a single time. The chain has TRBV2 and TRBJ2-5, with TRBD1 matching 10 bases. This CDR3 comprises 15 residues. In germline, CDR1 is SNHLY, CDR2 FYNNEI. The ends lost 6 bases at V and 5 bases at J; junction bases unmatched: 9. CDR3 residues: CASSDRDRGLETQYF. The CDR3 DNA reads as TGTGCCAGCAGCGACCGGGACAGGGGTCTTGAGACCCAGTACTTC.

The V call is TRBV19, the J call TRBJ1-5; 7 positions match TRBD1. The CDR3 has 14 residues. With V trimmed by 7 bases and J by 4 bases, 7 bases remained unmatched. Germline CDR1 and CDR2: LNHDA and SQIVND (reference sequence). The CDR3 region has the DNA TGTGCCAGTAAGACAGGGTTAGGAAATCAGCCCCAGCATTTT. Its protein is CASKTGLGNQPQHF.

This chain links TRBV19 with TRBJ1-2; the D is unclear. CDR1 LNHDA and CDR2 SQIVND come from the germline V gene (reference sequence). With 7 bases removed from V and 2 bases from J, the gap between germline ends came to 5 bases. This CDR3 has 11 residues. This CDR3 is CASKENYGYTF. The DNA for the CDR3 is TGTGCCAGTAAGGAGAACTATGGCTACACCTTC.

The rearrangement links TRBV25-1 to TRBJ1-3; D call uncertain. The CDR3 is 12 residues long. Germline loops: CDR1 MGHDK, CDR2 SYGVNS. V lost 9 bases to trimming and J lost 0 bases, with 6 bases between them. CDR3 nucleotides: TGTGCCAGTGTATCCTCTGGAAACACCATATATTTT. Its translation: CASVSSGNTIYF.

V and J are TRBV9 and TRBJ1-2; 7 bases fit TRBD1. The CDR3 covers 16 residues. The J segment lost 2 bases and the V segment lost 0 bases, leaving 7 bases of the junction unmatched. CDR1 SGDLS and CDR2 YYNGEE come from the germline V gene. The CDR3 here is CASSVAPGQKNYGYTF. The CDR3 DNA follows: TGTGCCAGCAGCGTAGCTCCGGGACAGAAGAACTATGGCTACACCTTC.

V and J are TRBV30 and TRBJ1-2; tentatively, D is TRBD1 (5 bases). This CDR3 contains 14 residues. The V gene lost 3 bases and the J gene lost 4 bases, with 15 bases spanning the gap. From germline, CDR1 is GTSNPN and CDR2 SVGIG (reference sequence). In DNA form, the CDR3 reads TGTGCCTGGAGGCCGGGGGGACCGGTCTATGGCTACACCTTC. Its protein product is CAWRPGGPVYGYTF.

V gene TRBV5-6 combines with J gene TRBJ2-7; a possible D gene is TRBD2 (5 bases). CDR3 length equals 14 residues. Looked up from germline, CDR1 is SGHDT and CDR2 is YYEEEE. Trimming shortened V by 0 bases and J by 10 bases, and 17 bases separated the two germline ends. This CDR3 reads CASSLVGEGQDQYF. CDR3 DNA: TGTGCCAGCAGCTTGGTAGGAGAGGGTCAGGACCAGTACTTC.

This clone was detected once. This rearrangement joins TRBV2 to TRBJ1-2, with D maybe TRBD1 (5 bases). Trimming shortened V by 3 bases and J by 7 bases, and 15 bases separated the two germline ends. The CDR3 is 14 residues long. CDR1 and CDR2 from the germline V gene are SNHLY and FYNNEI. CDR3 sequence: CASSDRGPTSGYTF. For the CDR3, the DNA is TGTGCCAGCAGTGATAGGGGCCCTACCAGTGGCTACACCTTC.

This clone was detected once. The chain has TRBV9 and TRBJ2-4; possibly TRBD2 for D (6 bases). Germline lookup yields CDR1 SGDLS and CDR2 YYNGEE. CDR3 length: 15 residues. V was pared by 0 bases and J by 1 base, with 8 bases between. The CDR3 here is CASSVVGGAKNIQYF. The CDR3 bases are TGTGCCAGCAGCGTAGTGGGGGGTGCCAAAAACATTCAGTACTTC.